This TCR beta chain was sequenced in a study of cytomegalovirus exposure and HLA in healthy donors. Concerning this clone: The antigen is unknown.

Findings of the study overall: Productive rates of about 90% or about 30% were seen for most TCR beta V segments in an earlier analysis.

Donors showed nominal health when sampled, although they likely had unrecorded immune exposures. The PCR was carried out with 60 Vbeta primers and 13 Jbeta primers. Original processing methods: A follow-up analysis tallied 60 million to 85 million unique TCR beta chains, roughly 9.9 million shared. This table comes from immunoSEQ multiplex PCR, and its TCRdb copy is limited to in-frame clones, with some not included. Clone size and V and J calls were adopted from that table, with D and trimming inferred from the DNA. The sample yields about 150,000 clones, 79% seen once. The receptor was isolated from a middle-aged man in good health and CMV-seropositive. The specimen was PBMCs.

This CDR3 reads CAISATGLVEQYF. DNA of the CDR3: TGTGCCATCAGCGCGACAGGTTTGGTCGAGCAGTACTTC. The chain combines TRBV10-3 with TRBJ2-5; D might be TRBD1 (6 bases). The J call is doubtful: the DNA matches TRBJ2-7 better. Per the germline V gene, CDR1 is ENHRY and CDR2 is SYGVKD. The length of the CDR3 is 13 residues.